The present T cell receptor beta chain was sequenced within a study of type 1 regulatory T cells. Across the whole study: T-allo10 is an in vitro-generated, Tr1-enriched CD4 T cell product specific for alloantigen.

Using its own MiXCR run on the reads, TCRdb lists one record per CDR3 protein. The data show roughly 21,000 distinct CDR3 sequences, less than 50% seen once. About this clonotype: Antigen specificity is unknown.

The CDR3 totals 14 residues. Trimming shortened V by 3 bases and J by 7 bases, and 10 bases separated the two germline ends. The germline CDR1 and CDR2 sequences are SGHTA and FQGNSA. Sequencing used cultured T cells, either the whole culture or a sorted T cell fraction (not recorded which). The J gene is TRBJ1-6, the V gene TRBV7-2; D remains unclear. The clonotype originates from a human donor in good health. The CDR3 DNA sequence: TGTGCCAGCAGCTTGGAGGGTTACAATTCACCCCTCCACTTT. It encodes CASSLEGYNSPLHF. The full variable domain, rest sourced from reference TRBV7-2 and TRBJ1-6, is GAGVSQSPSNKVTEKGKDVELRCDPISGHTALYWYRQSLGQGLEFLIYFQGNSAPDKSGLPSDRFSAERTGGSVSTLTIQRTQQEDSAVYLCASSLEGYNSPLHFGNGTRLTVT.